This T cell receptor (beta chain) was sequenced in a study of monozygotic twins with inflammatory bowel disease. TCRdb reprocessed the 5' RACE reads, keeping one entry per CDR3 protein, no DNA. Its clone listing holds around 97,000 distinct CDR3 sequences. The CDR3 covers 14 residues. Germline CDR1 and CDR2: MNHEY and SVGEGT. The TCR comes from a human donor with ulcerative colitis or Crohn's disease, or a healthy co-twin of an affected twin (not recorded which). The chain combines TRBV6-2 or TRBV6-3 with TRBJ1-5. The material sequenced was blood. The CDR3 protein is CASSYSNLGQPQHF.